This T cell receptor beta chain was recovered during a study of T cells in Graves' hyperthyroidism and ophthalmopathy. Amplification targeted TCR beta CDR3 regions from RNA transcripts. The HTBI primer set drove a first-round RT-PCR of the TCR CDR3. One entry per CDR3 protein, called by TCRdb with MiXCR from the multiplex PCR reads. Among 650,000 to 750,000 distinct CDR3 sequences listed, around 13% were seen once. In this sample, this clonotype turned up a few times. Deletions cut 5 bases from V and 2 bases from J, with 10 bases between. CDR3 length equals 15 residues. Fresh 10 ml peripheral blood yielded PBMCs.

This chain links TRBV12-3 or TRBV12-4 with TRBJ1-6, with D maybe TRBD1 (6 bases). The sequencing input was blood. The receptor's source is a woman between 18 and 29 years old with Graves' hyperthyroidism. The CDR3 DNA reads as TGTGCCAGCAGTAAACAGGGACCCTATAATTCACCCCTCCACTTT. Translation gives CASSKQGPYNSPLHF.